This T cell receptor beta chain was captured in a study of identical twins. TCRdb reprocessed the 5' RACE reads via MiXCR and lists one record per CDR3 protein. The sample has 350,000 to 450,000 distinct CDR3 sequences, about 18% seen once. General study points: Rather than following the same donors, the conclusions depended on cross-sectional statistical analysis.

Trimming at V came to 0 bases and at J to 4 bases, leaving 5 bases not matched to a gene. Germline-derived CDR1 and CDR2 are LGHNA and YSLEER. The CDR3 sequence is 16 residues long. This clonotype was recorded at least ten times. The antigen is not known. Specimen: naive T cells sorted from blood. The chain carries TRBV4-3 and TRBJ1-2; TRBD1 matches at 10 bases. The origin of this receptor is a man aged 45-65 years in good health. CDR3 DNA sequence: TGCGCCAGCAGCCAAGATGGGACAGGGGTTGGCTATGGCTACACCTTC. Protein sequence: CASSQDGTGVGYGYTF.